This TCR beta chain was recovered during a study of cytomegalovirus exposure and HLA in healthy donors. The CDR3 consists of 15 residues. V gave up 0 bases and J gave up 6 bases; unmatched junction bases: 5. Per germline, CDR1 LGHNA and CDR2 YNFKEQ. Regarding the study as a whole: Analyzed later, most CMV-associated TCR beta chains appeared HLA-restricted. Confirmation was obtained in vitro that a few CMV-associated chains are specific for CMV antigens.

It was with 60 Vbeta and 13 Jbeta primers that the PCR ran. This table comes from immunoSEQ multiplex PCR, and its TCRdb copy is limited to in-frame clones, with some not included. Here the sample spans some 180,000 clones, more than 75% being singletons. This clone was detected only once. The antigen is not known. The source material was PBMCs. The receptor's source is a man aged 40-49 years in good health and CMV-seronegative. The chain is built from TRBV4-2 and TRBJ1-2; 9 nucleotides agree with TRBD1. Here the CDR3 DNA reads TGTGCCAGCAGCCAAGAGGGGGACAGGGATAATGGCTACACCTTC. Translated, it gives CASSQEGDRDNGYTF.